This T cell receptor (beta chain) was recovered during a study of cytomegalovirus exposure and HLA in healthy donors. TCRdb's table, derived via immunoSEQ multiplex PCR, lists solely in-frame clones and lacks some. This sample has fewer than 60,000 clones, with 80% to 90% found just once. This CDR3 comprises 14 residues. CDR1 and CDR2 (germline): SGHKS, YYEKEE (reference sequence). V was pared by 0 bases and J by 6 bases, with 10 bases between. Sequencing was carried out using PBMCs. The sequence was collected from a woman aged 18-30 years in good health and CMV-seronegative. This chain uses TRBV5-5 with TRBJ2-1; D gene uncertain. The CDR3 region has the DNA TGTGCCAGCAGCTTGGCCACTGCCGGCAATGAGCAGTTCTTC. Amino acids: CASSLATAGNEQFF.